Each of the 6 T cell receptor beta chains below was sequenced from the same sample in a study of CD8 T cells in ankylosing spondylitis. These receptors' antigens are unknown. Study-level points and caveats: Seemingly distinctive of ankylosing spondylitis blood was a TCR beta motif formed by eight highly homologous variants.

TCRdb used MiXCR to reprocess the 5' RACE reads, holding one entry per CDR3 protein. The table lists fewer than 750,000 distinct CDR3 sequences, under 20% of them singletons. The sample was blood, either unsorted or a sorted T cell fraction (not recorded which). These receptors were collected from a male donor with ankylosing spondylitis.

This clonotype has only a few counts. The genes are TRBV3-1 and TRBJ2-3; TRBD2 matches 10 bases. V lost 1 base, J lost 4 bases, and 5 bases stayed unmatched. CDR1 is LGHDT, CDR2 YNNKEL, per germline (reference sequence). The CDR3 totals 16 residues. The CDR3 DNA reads TGTGCCAGCAGCCAAGCAGCGGGGGGGCCTTCAGATACGCAGTATTTT. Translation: CASSQAAGGPSDTQYF.

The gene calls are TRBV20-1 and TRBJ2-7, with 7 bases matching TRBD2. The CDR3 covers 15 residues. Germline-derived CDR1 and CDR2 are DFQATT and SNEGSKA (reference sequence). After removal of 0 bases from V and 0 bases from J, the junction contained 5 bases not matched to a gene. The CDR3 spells CSARDSQRGSYEQYF. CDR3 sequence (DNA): TGCAGTGCTAGAGATTCTCAGCGGGGCTCCTACGAGCAGTACTTC.

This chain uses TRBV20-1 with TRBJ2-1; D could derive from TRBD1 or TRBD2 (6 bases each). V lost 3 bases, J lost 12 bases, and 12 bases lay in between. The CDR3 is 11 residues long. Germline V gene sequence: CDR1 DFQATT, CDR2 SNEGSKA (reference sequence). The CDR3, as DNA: TGCAGTGCTAGTAAGGGGGGTCGGCAGTTCTTC. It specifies CSASKGGRQFF.

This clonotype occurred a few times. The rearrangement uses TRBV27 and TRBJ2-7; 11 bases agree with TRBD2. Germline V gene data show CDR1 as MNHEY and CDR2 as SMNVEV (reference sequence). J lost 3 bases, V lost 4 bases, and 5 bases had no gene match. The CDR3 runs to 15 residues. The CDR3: CASSWGTSGNYEQYF. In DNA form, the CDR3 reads TGTGCCAGCAGTTGGGGGACTAGCGGTAACTACGAGCAGTACTTC.

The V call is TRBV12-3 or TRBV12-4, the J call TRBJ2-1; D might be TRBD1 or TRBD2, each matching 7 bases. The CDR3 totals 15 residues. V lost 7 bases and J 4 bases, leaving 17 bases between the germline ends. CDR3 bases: TGTGCCAGCAATCAGGGGGACTACCTATACAATGAGCAGTTCTTC. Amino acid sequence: CASNQGDYLYNEQFF.

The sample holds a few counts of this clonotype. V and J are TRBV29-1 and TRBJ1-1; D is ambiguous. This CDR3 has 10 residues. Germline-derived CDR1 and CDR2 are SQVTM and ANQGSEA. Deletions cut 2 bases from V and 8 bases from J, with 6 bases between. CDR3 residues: CSVERAEAFF. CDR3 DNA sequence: TGCAGCGTTGAACGGGCGGAAGCTTTCTTT.